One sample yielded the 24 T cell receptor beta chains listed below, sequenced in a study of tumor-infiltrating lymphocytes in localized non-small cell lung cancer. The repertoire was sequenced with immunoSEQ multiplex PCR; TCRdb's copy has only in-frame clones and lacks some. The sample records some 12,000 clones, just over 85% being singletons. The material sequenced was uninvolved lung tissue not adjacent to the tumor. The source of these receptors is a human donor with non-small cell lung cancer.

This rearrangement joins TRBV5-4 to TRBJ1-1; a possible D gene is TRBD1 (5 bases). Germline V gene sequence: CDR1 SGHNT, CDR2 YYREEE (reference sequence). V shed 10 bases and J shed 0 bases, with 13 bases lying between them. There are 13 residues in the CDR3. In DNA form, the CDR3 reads TGTGCCCAGCGGAAGGGGCTGAACACTGAAGCTTTCTTT. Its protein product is CAQRKGLNTEAFF.

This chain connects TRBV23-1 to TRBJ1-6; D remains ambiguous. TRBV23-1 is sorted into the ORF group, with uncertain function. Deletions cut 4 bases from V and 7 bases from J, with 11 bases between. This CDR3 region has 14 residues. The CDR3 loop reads CASSPEDSNSPLHF. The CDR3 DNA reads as TGCGCCAGCAGTCCGGAGGACTCAAATTCACCCCTCCACTTT.

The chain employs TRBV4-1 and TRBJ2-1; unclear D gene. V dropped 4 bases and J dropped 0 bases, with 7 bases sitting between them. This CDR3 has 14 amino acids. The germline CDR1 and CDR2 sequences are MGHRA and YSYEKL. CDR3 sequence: CASSLGSSYNEQFF. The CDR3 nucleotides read TGCGCCAGCAGCCTGGGAAGCTCCTACAATGAGCAGTTCTTC.

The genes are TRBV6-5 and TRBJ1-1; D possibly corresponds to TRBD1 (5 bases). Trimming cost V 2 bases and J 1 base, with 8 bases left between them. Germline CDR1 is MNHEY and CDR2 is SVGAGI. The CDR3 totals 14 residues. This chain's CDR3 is CASSYDSPNTEAFF. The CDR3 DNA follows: TGTGCCAGCAGTTACGACAGCCCGAACACTGAAGCTTTCTTT.

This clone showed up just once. The CDR3 region has the DNA TGTGCCAGCAGCTTCCCCTGGGGTAGCCAAGACACAGATACGCAGTATTTT. It specifies CASSFPWGSQDTDTQYF. The chain is built from TRBV7-9 and TRBJ2-3; no clear D. From germline, CDR1 is SEHNR and CDR2 FQNEAQ (reference sequence). V dropped 3 bases and J dropped 2 bases, with 18 bases sitting between them. The CDR3 contains 17 residues. Combining the CDR3 with reference TRBV7-9 and TRBJ2-3 gives the whole variable domain DTGVSQNPRHKITKRGQNVTFRCDPISEHNRLYWYRQTLGQGPEFLTYFQNEAQLEKSRLLSDRFSAERPKGSFSTLEIQRTEQGDSAMYLCASSFPWGSQDTDTQYFGPGTRLTVL.

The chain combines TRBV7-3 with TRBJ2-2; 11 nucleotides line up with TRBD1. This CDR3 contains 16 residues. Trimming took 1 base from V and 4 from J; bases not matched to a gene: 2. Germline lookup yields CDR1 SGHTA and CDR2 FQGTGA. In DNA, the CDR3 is TGTGCCAGCAGCTTAATGGGACAGGGGGGCACCGGGGAGCTGTTTTTT. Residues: CASSLMGQGGTGELFF. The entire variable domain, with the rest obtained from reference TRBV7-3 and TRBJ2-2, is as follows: GAGVSQTPSNKVTEKGKYVELRCDPISGHTALYWYRQSLGQGPEFLIYFQGTGAADDSGLPNDRFFAVRPEGSVSTLKIQRTERGDSAVYLCASSLMGQGGTGELFFGEGSRLTVL.

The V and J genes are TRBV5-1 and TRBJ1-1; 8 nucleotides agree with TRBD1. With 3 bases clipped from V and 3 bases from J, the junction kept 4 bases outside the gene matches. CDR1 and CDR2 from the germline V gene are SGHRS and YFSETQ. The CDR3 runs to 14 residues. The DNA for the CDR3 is TGCGCCAGCAGCTCCGACAGGGGTCACACTGAAGCTTTCTTT. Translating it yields CASSSDRGHTEAFF. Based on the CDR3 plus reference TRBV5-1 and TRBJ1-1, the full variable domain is KAGVTQTPRYLIKTRGQQVTLSCSPISGHRSVSWYQQTPGQGLQFLFEYFSETQRNKGNFPGRFSGRQFSNSRSEMNVSTLELGDSALYLCASSSDRGHTEAFFGQGTRLTVV.

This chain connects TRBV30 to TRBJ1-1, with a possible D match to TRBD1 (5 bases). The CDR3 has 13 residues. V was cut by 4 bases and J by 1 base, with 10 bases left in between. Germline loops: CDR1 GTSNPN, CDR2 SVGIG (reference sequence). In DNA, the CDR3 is TGTGCCTGGACTTTGGGGGGGAACACTGAAGCTTTCTTT. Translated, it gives CAWTLGGNTEAFF.

The CDR3 loop is CASSLRAGADTQYF. CDR3 sequence (DNA): TGTGCCAGCAGCTTACGGGCGGGGGCAGATACGCAGTATTTT. The chain is built from TRBV7-9 and TRBJ2-3, with 7 bases that match TRBD2. CDR3 length: 14 amino acids. The germline gives CDR1 SEHNR, CDR2 FQNEAQ (reference sequence). V lost 2 bases, J lost 4 bases, and 3 bases stayed unmatched. Full variable domain (rest looked up from reference TRBV7-9 and TRBJ2-3): DTGVSQNPRHKITKRGQNVTFRCDPISEHNRLYWYRQTLGQGPEFLTYFQNEAQLEKSRLLSDRFSAERPKGSFSTLEIQRTEQGDSAMYLCASSLRAGADTQYFGPGTRLTVL.

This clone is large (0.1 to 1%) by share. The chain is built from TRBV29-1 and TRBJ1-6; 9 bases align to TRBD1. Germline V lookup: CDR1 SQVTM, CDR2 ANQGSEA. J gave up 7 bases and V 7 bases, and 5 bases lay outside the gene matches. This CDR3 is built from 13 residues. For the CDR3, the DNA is TGCAGCGCGGGGACAGGGCCGAATTCACCCCTCCACTTT. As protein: CSAGTGPNSPLHF.

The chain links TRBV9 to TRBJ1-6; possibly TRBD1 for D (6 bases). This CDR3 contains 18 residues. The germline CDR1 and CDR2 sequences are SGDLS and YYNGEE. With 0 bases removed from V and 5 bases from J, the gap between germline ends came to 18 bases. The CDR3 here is CASSVGVRGARDNSPLHF. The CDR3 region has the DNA TGTGCCAGCAGCGTAGGAGTGAGGGGGGCGCGGGATAATTCACCCCTCCACTTT.

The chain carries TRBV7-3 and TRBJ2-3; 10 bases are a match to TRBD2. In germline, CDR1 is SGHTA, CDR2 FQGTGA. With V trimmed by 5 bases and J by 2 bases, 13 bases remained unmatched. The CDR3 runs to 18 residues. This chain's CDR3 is CASSTSSGGHQTTDTQYF. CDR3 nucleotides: TGTGCCAGCAGCACATCTAGCGGGGGCCACCAAACCACAGATACGCAGTATTTT.

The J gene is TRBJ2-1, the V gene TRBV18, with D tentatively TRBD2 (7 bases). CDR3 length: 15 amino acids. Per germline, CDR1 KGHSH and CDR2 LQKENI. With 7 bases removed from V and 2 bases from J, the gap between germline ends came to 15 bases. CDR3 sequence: CASYRGGAAYNEQFF. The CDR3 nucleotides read TGTGCCAGCTATAGGGGGGGGGCCGCCTACAATGAGCAGTTCTTC.

The CDR3 bases are TGCGCCAGCAGTCAAATGGCATCCGGAGACCACAGGGTGGCGGACACCGGGGAGCTGTTTTTT. It is translated as CASSQMASGDHRVADTGELFF. The chain joins TRBV23-1 to TRBJ2-2, with D possibly being TRBD1 (6 bases). TRBV23-1 is filed as an ORF, its function uncertain. Trimming shortened V by 2 bases and J by 3 bases, and 28 bases separated the two germline ends. This CDR3 has 21 residues.

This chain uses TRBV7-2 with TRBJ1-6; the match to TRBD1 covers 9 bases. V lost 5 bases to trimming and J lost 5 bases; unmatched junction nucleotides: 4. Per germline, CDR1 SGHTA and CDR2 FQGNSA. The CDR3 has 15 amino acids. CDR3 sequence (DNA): TGTGCCAGCAGCCTTCGACAGGGGGATAATTCACCCCTCCACTTT. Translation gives CASSLRQGDNSPLHF. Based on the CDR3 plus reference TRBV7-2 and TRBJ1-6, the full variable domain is GAGVSQSPSNKVTEKGKDVELRCDPISGHTALYWYRQSLGQGLEFLIYFQGNSAPDKSGLPSDRFSAERTGGSVSTLTIQRTQQEDSAVYLCASSLRQGDNSPLHFGNGTRLTVT.

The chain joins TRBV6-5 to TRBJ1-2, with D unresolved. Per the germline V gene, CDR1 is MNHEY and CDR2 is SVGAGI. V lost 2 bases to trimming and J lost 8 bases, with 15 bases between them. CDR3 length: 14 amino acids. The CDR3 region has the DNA TGTGCCAGCAGTTACGTCCGCGGTTCGAGCGGCTACACCTTC. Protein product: CASSYVRGSSGYTF.

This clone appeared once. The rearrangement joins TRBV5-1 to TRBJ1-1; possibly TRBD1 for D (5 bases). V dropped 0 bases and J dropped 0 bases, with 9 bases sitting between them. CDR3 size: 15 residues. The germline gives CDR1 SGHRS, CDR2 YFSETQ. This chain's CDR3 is CASSLAQGMNTEAFF. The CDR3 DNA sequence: TGCGCCAGCAGCTTGGCTCAGGGAATGAACACTGAAGCTTTCTTT. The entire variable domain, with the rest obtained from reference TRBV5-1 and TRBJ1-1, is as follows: KAGVTQTPRYLIKTRGQQVTLSCSPISGHRSVSWYQQTPGQGLQFLFEYFSETQRNKGNFPGRFSGRQFSNSRSEMNVSTLELGDSALYLCASSLAQGMNTEAFFGQGTRLTVV.

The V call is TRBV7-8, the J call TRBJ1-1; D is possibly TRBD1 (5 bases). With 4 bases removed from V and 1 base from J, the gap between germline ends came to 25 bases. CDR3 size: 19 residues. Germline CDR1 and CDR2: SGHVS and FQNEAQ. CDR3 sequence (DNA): TGTGCCAGCAGCTCCCTTCTGGGATGGACCCGCGGGGCGAACACTGAAGCTTTCTTT. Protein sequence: CASSSLLGWTRGANTEAFF. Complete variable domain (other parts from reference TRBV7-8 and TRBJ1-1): GAGVSQSPRYKVAKRGQDVALRCDPISGHVSLFWYQQALGQGPEFLTYFQNEAQLDKSGLPSDRFFAERPEGSVSTLKIQRTQQEDSAVYLCASSSLLGWTRGANTEAFFGQGTRLTVV.

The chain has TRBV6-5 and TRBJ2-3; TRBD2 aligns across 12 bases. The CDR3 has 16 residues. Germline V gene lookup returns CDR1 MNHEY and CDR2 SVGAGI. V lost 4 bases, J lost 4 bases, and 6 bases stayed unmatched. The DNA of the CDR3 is TGTGCCAGCAGTTCTCTAGCGGGGGGGCATTCAGATACGCAGTATTTT. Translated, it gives CASSSLAGGHSDTQYF.

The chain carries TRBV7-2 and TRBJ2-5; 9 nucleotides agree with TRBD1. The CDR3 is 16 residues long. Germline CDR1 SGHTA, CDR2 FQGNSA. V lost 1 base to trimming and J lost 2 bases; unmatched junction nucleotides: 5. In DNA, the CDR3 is TGTGCCAGCAGCTTAGGACAGGGGGGTTCTCAAGAGACCCAGTACTTC. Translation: CASSLGQGGSQETQYF. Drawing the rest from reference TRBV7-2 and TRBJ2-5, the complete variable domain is GAGVSQSPSNKVTEKGKDVELRCDPISGHTALYWYRQSLGQGLEFLIYFQGNSAPDKSGLPSDRFSAERTGGSVSTLTIQRTQQEDSAVYLCASSLGQGGSQETQYFGPGTRLLVL.

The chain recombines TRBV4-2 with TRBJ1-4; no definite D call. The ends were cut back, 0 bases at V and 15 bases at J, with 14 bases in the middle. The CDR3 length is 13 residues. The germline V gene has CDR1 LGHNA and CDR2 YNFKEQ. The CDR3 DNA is TGTGCCAGCAGCCAAGAATGGACGTCAGAGGTGTTTTTT. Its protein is CASSQEWTSEVFF.

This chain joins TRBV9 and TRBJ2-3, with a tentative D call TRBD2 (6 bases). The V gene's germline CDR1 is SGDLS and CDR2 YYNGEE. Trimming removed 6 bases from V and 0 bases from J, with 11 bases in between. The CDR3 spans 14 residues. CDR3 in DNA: TGTGCCAGCAAGGCGGGGCTAAGCACAGATACGCAGTATTTT. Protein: CASKAGLSTDTQYF. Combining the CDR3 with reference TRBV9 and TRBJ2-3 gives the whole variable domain DSGVTQTPKHLITATGQRVTLRCSPRSGDLSVYWYQQSLDQGLQFLIQYYNGEERAKGNILERFSAQQFPDLHSELNLSSLELGDSALYFCASKAGLSTDTQYFGPGTRLTVL.

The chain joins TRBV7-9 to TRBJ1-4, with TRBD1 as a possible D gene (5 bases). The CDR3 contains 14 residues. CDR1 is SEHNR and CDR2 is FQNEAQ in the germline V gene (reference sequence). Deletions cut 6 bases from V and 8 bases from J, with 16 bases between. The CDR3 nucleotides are TGTGCCAGCAGTTCCGACAGCCTGTACGAAAAACTGTTTTTT. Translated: CASSSDSLYEKLFF.

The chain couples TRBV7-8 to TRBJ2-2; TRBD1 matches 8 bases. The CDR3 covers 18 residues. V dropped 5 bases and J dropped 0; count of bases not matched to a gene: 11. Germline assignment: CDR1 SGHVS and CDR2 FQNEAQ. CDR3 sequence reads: CASSRNDPGQANTGELFF. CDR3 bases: TGTGCCAGCAGCCGTAACGATCCGGGACAGGCGAACACCGGGGAGCTGTTTTTT.